This T cell receptor (beta chain) came from a study of T cells in women clearing cervical HPV infection. Across the study: For cases, blood was sampled a median about 160 days after lesion detection, interquartile range roughly 90 to 230 days. HLA type stays a possible confounder, typing being limited.

A note on this clone: The antigen remains unidentified. The DNA ends 3 residues before the CDR3 does, and the rest of the CDR3 is filled in from the germline J gene.

Measured with immunoSEQ multiplex PCR; TCRdb has only the in-frame clones, and not every one. This repertoire includes around 30,000 clones. CDR3 length: 15 residues. Trimming stripped 0 bases from V and 6 bases from J, with 14 bases between. The germline V gene has CDR1 ENHRY and CDR2 SYGVKD. Points from the study as a whole: CIN3+ cases had significantly higher TCR repertoire richness than controls, but evenness did not differ.

Prevalent HPV16 infections were excluded; only incident single HPV16 infections included. The sequencing sample was made of blood buffy coat. This TCR was sampled from a woman aged 18-70 years with a cervical HPV16 infection that either progressed to CIN3+ or cleared (not recorded which). The chain recombines TRBV10-3 with TRBJ1-1; maybe TRBD1 (5 bases). This CDR3 is CAISESEGSTSEAFF. Partial CDR3 DNA: TGTGCCATCAGTGAGTCAGAGGGGAGTACTTCTGAA.